Listed here are 16 T cell receptor beta chains from one sample, sequenced in a study of shared clonotypes between healthy human individuals. Only in-frame clones appear in the TCRdb table, and some are missing; sequencing was by immunoSEQ multiplex PCR. Of around 720,000 clones in the sample, more than 70% were seen once. The sample consisted of memory CD4+ T cells sorted from blood. Documented subset: CD45RA-negative fraction. The receptors were sampled from a woman aged 25 to 39 in good health.

The chain recombines TRBV5-1 with TRBJ1-4; a possible D gene is TRBD1 (6 bases). CDR1 is SGHRS and CDR2 is YFSETQ in the germline V gene. Trimming took off 2 bases at V and 3 bases at J, with 11 bases between the two ends. The CDR3 runs 15 residues. The CDR3 loop is CASSLQGGPNEKLFF. The CDR3 DNA reads TGCGCCAGCAGCTTACAGGGAGGTCCTAATGAAAAACTGTTTTTT.

This clone was detected only once. The chain couples TRBV6-4 to TRBJ2-7; D assignment may be TRBD1 or TRBD2 (5 bases each). The CDR3 loop spans 14 amino acids. CDR1 and CDR2 from the germline V gene are MRHNA and SNTAGT. V lost 8 bases and J lost 2, with 16 bases in between. Written as DNA, the CDR3 is TGTGCCAGCTTTATGGGACCGCAAGCCTACGAGCAGTACTTC. This sequence encodes CASFMGPQAYEQYF.

The J gene is TRBJ1-2, the V gene TRBV7-9, with 8 nucleotides matching TRBD1. With V trimmed by 4 bases and J by 7 bases, 11 bases remained unmatched. The CDR3 has 15 residues. CDR1 is SEHNR and CDR2 is FQNEAQ in the germline V gene (reference sequence). Here the CDR3 DNA reads TGTGCCAGCAGCTCCCATTCGACAGGGGTCGGTGGCTACACCTTC. As protein: CASSSHSTGVGGYTF. Variable domain in full (rest from reference TRBV7-9 and TRBJ1-2): DTGVSQNPRHKITKRGQNVTFRCDPISEHNRLYWYRQTLGQGPEFLTYFQNEAQLEKSRLLSDRFSAERPKGSFSTLEIQRTEQGDSAMYLCASSSHSTGVGGYTFGSGTRLTVV.

The chain carries TRBV14 and TRBJ1-4; the match to TRBD1 covers 9 bases. Unmatched junction bases numbered 4, after V lost 3 bases and J lost 8 bases. CDR1 and CDR2 (germline): SGHDN, FVKESK. This CDR3 comprises 14 residues. The CDR3 spells CASSHGTGNEKLFF. The DNA for the CDR3 is TGTGCCAGCAGCCACGGGACAGGGAACGAAAAACTGTTTTTT. Filled out from reference TRBV14 and TRBJ1-4, the complete variable domain reads EAGVTQFPSHSVIEKGQTVTLRCDPISGHDNLYWYRRVMGKEIKFLLHFVKESKQDESGMPNNRFLAERTGGTYSTLKVQPAELEDSGVYFCASSHGTGNEKLFFGSGTQLSVL.

This chain links TRBV7-8 with TRBJ1-3; D not resolved. Deletions cut 1 base from V and 4 bases from J, with 14 bases between. This CDR3 has 16 amino acids. Germline V gives CDR1 SGHVS, CDR2 FQNEAQ. DNA of the CDR3: TGTGCCAGCAGCTTAGACCGGGTAGGAAGAGGAAACACCATATATTTT. It specifies CASSLDRVGRGNTIYF.

Note on this clone: This sample also contains other DNA sequences that code for the same CDR3. The chain joins TRBV4-1 to TRBJ1-1, with 9 bases matching TRBD1. CDR3 length: 15 amino acids. J gave up 3 bases and V 1 base, and 3 bases lay outside the gene matches. The germline gives CDR1 MGHRA, CDR2 YSYEKL. CDR3 loop: CASSQAGQGYTEAFF. The CDR3 bases are TGCGCCAGCAGCCAAGCGGGACAGGGCTACACTGAAGCTTTCTTT.

This clone was observed at least ten times. This sequence joins TRBV5-1 and TRBJ2-3; 13 positions match TRBD2. There are 18 residues in the CDR3. CDR1 is SGHRS and CDR2 is YFSETQ in the germline V gene. With 4 bases clipped from V and 2 bases from J, the junction kept 10 bases outside the gene matches. CDR3 protein: CASSRRTSGSSSTDTQYF. The CDR3 DNA sequence: TGCGCCAGCAGCCGAAGGACTAGCGGGAGTTCATCCACAGATACGCAGTATTTT.

A word on this clone: The sample carries other DNA sequences with the same CDR3. The rearrangement joins TRBV18 to TRBJ1-1; D may be TRBD1 (5 bases). The CDR3 contains 14 residues. V lost 4 bases, J lost 1 base, and 10 bases lay in between. Per germline, CDR1 KGHSH and CDR2 LQKENI. The CDR3 here is CASSQGRKNTEAFF. The CDR3 DNA reads TGTGCCAGCTCACAGGGGAGAAAGAACACTGAAGCTTTCTTT.

The chain uses TRBV5-1 and TRBJ1-4, with D hard to call. Germline values: CDR1 SGHRS, CDR2 YFSETQ. The V end was cut by 4 bases, the J end by 2 bases, with 18 bases between. This CDR3 is built from 17 residues. CDR3 residues: CASSQTTGRATNEKLFF. Written as DNA, the CDR3 is TGCGCCAGCAGCCAAACCACCGGGAGGGCCACTAATGAAAAACTGTTTTTT.

The CDR3, as DNA: TGTGCCAGCAGCAAAGTAAGACAGGTTACCTACGAGCAGTACTTC. The encoded protein is CASSKVRQVTYEQYF. The chain uses TRBV21-1 and TRBJ2-7; the table's D call of TRBD1 was not tested on the DNA. TRBV21-1 corresponds to a pseudogene. CDR3 length: 15 amino acids.

The rearrangement links TRBV13 to TRBJ2-7, with TRBD2 matching over 7 bases. The CDR3 extends over 14 amino acids. Per germline, CDR1 PRHDT and CDR2 FYEKMQ (reference sequence). The trim removed 4 bases at V and 3 bases at J, leaving 6 bases unmatched. The CDR3 here is CASSSGLDVYEQYF. In DNA form, the CDR3 reads TGTGCCAGCAGCTCCGGACTAGATGTCTACGAGCAGTACTTC. Based on the CDR3 plus reference TRBV13 and TRBJ2-7, the full variable domain is AAGVIQSPRHLIKEKRETATLKCYPIPRHDTVYWYQQGPGQDPQFLISFYEKMQSDKGSIPDRFSAQQFSDYHSELNMSSLELGDSALYFCASSSGLDVYEQYFGPGTRLTVT.

V gene TRBV5-5 combines with J gene TRBJ2-5, with 10 bases that match TRBD1. This CDR3 region has 16 residues. In germline, CDR1 is SGHKS, CDR2 YYEKEE (reference sequence). V trimming: 1 base; J trimming: 4 bases; junction bases outside the gene matches: 7. The CDR3 here is CASSLSGTGVGETQYF. CDR3 nucleotides: TGTGCCAGCAGCTTGTCCGGGACAGGGGTGGGAGAGACCCAGTACTTC. Full variable domain (missing parts from reference TRBV5-5 and TRBJ2-5): DAGVTQSPTHLIKTRGQQVTLRCSPISGHKSVSWYQQVLGQGPQFIFQYYEKEERGRGNFPDRFSARQFPNYSSELNVNALLLGDSALYLCASSLSGTGVGETQYFGPGTRLLVL.

The CDR3 protein is CASRLTQVLAHNEQFF. In nucleotides, the CDR3 is TGTGCCAGCAGACTCACTCAGGTCCTGGCCCACAATGAGCAGTTCTTC. This sequence joins TRBV25-1 and TRBJ2-1; D unresolved. Looked up from germline, CDR1 is MGHDK and CDR2 is SYGVNS. The CDR3 contains 16 residues. V was shortened by 6 bases and J by 5 bases, with 20 bases between the two germline ends.

The chain links TRBV29-1 to TRBJ1-2; TRBD1 might be the D (5 bases). Between the trimmed V and J ends, which lost 6 bases and 4 bases, there was a span of 12 bases. Germline CDR1 is SQVTM and CDR2 is ANQGSEA. The CDR3 spans 12 residues. The DNA for the CDR3 is TGCAGCGTCCGAGGGGCTTCCTATGGCTACACCTTC. Protein product: CSVRGASYGYTF.

In regard to this clone: Other DNA variants within this sample encode the same CDR3. The genes are TRBV7-9 and TRBJ2-7; D is possibly TRBD1 (6 bases). CDR1 is SEHNR and CDR2 is FQNEAQ in the germline V gene (reference sequence). Trimming left V 6 bases short and J 4 bases short, with 10 bases between. The CDR3 length is 12 residues. CDR3 residues: CASSSQGYEQYF. The CDR3 DNA follows: TGTGCCAGCAGTTCACAGGGTTACGAGCAGTACTTC.

The rearrangement links TRBV9 to TRBJ2-2; D unresolved. Trimming shortened V by 0 bases and J by 0 bases, and 6 bases separated the two germline ends. Germline CDR1 SGDLS, CDR2 YYNGEE. The CDR3 is 15 residues long. The CDR3 reads CASSVGIANTGELFF. The CDR3 DNA follows: TGTGCCAGCAGCGTAGGAATCGCGAACACCGGGGAGCTGTTTTTT. Full variable domain (missing parts from reference TRBV9 and TRBJ2-2): DSGVTQTPKHLITATGQRVTLRCSPRSGDLSVYWYQQSLDQGLQFLIQYYNGEERAKGNILERFSAQQFPDLHSELNLSSLELGDSALYFCASSVGIANTGELFFGEGSRLTVL.